The 3 T cell receptor beta chains presented below share a single source sample, sequenced in a study of T cell changes during pregnancy in multiple sclerosis. Profiled with immunoSEQ multiplex PCR; TCRdb holds only in-frame clones, not every one. The sample has 70,000 or so clones; 85% to 95% are singletons. The material sequenced was peripheral blood, taken in the third trimester of pregnancy. Receptors were obtained from a female donor in good health, enrolled as a control in a pregnancy study.

The chain links TRBV7-9 to TRBJ2-2; TRBD2 agrees at 8 bases. With V trimmed by 4 bases and J by 6 bases, 4 bases remained unmatched. Germline CDR1 reads SEHNR; CDR2 reads FQNEAQ (reference sequence). The CDR3 is 14 amino acids. DNA for the CDR3: TGTGCCAGCAGCTCAAGCGGGAGACCCGGGGAGCTGTTTTTT. This translates into CASSSSGRPGELFF.

The chain employs TRBV28 and TRBJ2-3; D may be TRBD2 (6 bases). The CDR3 runs to 14 residues. V was clipped by 3 bases and J by 2 bases, with 9 bases between them. Germline CDR1 and CDR2: MDHEN and SYDVKM. This chain's CDR3 is CASSFSGYTDTQYF. The CDR3 DNA reads TGTGCCAGCAGTTTTAGCGGCTACACAGATACGCAGTATTTT. The variable domain in full, completed from reference TRBV28 and TRBJ2-3, reads DVKVTQSSRYLVKRTGEKVFLECVQDMDHENMFWYRQDPGLGLRLIYFSYDVKMKEKGDIPEGYSVSREKKERFSLILESASTNQTSMYLCASSFSGYTDTQYFGPGTRLTVL.

The chain recombines TRBV2 with TRBJ2-2, with a tentative D call TRBD2 (6 bases). Germline V gene data show CDR1 as SNHLY and CDR2 as FYNNEI. This CDR3 has 15 residues. Deletions cut 2 bases from V and 4 bases from J, with 11 bases between. The CDR3 sequence is CASSERRGGTGELFF. DNA for the CDR3: TGTGCCAGCAGTGAAAGGCGGGGAGGCACCGGGGAGCTGTTTTTT.